These T cell receptor beta chains were read from a single sample in a study of cytomegalovirus exposure and HLA in healthy donors. TCRdb's table, derived via immunoSEQ multiplex PCR, lists solely in-frame clones and lacks some. The sample contains some 150,000 clones, about 9.1% of which appear only once. The sequenced material came from PBMCs. The source of these receptors is a woman between 40 and 50 years old in good health and CMV-seropositive. Both conserved end residues are trimmed from each CDR3. Fields, in order: J gene, CDR3 length, V gene, clone size, CDR3 protein. Not all rows give a size; the values are once, few, many and, for expanded clones, a class.

j_call: TRBJ1-2
cdr3_length: 12
v_call: TRBV7-9
clone_size: NA
cdr3_aa: ASSAQGTNYGYT

j_call: TRBJ1-5
cdr3_length: 13
v_call: TRBV7-2
clone_size: few
cdr3_aa: ASSLQANSNQPQH

j_call: TRBJ2-3
cdr3_length: 12
v_call: TRBV9
clone_size: many
cdr3_aa: ASSTNDSPDTQY

j_call: TRBJ2-6
cdr3_length: 14
v_call: TRBV7-3
clone_size: NA
cdr3_aa: ASSLGTGAGANVLT

j_call: TRBJ2-5
cdr3_length: 12
v_call: TRBV5-4
clone_size: NA
cdr3_aa: ASSQGQLQETQY

j_call: TRBJ1-4
cdr3_length: 12
v_call: TRBV18
clone_size: few
cdr3_aa: ASSPYRGDEKLF

j_call: TRBJ2-5
cdr3_length: 14
v_call: TRBV18
clone_size: NA
cdr3_aa: ASSPGGGRLQETQY

j_call: TRBJ2-5
cdr3_length: 17
v_call: TRBV7-2
clone_size: few
cdr3_aa: ASSLALRLSGGPQETQY

j_call: TRBJ2-1
cdr3_length: 13
v_call: TRBV4-1
clone_size: NA
cdr3_aa: ASSQEHGGGYEQF

j_call: TRBJ1-2
cdr3_length: 15
v_call: TRBV7-9
clone_size: few
cdr3_aa: ASSLVGQRGRDYGYT

j_call: TRBJ2-1
cdr3_length: 11
v_call: TRBV29-1
clone_size: NA
cdr3_aa: SERLSGGNEQF

j_call: TRBJ1-1
cdr3_length: 12
v_call: TRBV5-8
clone_size: NA
cdr3_aa: ASSLAGEGTEAF

j_call: TRBJ1-2
cdr3_length: 11
v_call: TRBV2
clone_size: few
cdr3_aa: ASRDGGFDGYT

j_call: TRBJ2-5
cdr3_length: 14
v_call: TRBV7-2
clone_size: many
cdr3_aa: ASSPTGGFRQETQY

j_call: TRBJ2-5
cdr3_length: 16
v_call: TRBV7-2
clone_size: few
cdr3_aa: ASSLELRAGGPQETQY

j_call: TRBJ2-3
cdr3_length: 9
v_call: TRBV19
clone_size: NA
cdr3_aa: ASSLLDTQY

j_call: TRBJ2-1
cdr3_length: 14
v_call: TRBV7-9
clone_size: few
cdr3_aa: ASSPSGAGVYNEQF

j_call: TRBJ1-1
cdr3_length: 13
v_call: TRBV29-1
clone_size: NA
cdr3_aa: SAAGQGGEDTEAF

j_call: TRBJ2-2
cdr3_length: 15
v_call: TRBV11-2
clone_size: few
cdr3_aa: ASSLGQGLANTGELF

j_call: TRBJ2-7
cdr3_length: 13
v_call: TRBV27
clone_size: NA
cdr3_aa: ATQLWAGRAYEQY

j_call: TRBJ2-2
cdr3_length: 15
v_call: TRBV10-2
clone_size: few
cdr3_aa: ASSESLDRIATGELF

j_call: TRBJ2-7
cdr3_length: 12
v_call: TRBV6-1
clone_size: few
cdr3_aa: ASSEGDTLYEQY

j_call: TRBJ1-2
cdr3_length: 10
v_call: TRBV14
clone_size: once
cdr3_aa: ASSQGAYGYT

j_call: TRBJ1-2
cdr3_length: 15
v_call: TRBV5-1
clone_size: NA
cdr3_aa: ASSWDTTLLANYGYT

j_call: TRBJ1-2
cdr3_length: 13
v_call: TRBV7-2
clone_size: few
cdr3_aa: ASSLAQGFTYGYT

j_call: TRBJ1-1
cdr3_length: 13
v_call: TRBV2
clone_size: NA
cdr3_aa: ASSESGMGNTEAF

j_call: TRBJ2-7
cdr3_length: 12
v_call: TRBV27
clone_size: few
cdr3_aa: ASSLVPQGYEQY

j_call: TRBJ2-7
cdr3_length: 12
v_call: TRBV6-6
clone_size: few
cdr3_aa: ASSADRAFSEQY

j_call: TRBJ2-7
cdr3_length: 10
v_call: TRBV6-6
clone_size: NA
cdr3_aa: ASSPGGREQY

j_call: TRBJ1-5
cdr3_length: 13
v_call: TRBV4-1
clone_size: few
cdr3_aa: ASSQDVGGNQPQH

j_call: TRBJ2-7
cdr3_length: 9
v_call: TRBV7-4
clone_size: few
cdr3_aa: ASSTPGTRY

j_call: TRBJ1-1
cdr3_length: 13
v_call: TRBV6-1
clone_size: few
cdr3_aa: ASSETWGGRKEAF

j_call: TRBJ1-1
cdr3_length: 11
v_call: TRBV29-1
clone_size: few
cdr3_aa: SVEGTGTANFF

j_call: TRBJ1-5
cdr3_length: 14
v_call: TRBV6-6
clone_size: NA
cdr3_aa: ASSAIVGLGYQPQH

j_call: TRBJ2-5
cdr3_length: 12
v_call: TRBV5-1
clone_size: few
cdr3_aa: ASSRDRPPETQY

j_call: TRBJ1-2
cdr3_length: 10
v_call: TRBV10-3
clone_size: few
cdr3_aa: ASSTENYGYT

j_call: TRBJ2-3
cdr3_length: 15
v_call: TRBV4-2
clone_size: NA
cdr3_aa: ASSLLGGGGNTDTQY

j_call: TRBJ1-1
cdr3_length: 11
v_call: TRBV19
clone_size: few
cdr3_aa: ASSDRVNTEAF

j_call: TRBJ2-6
cdr3_length: 16
v_call: TRBV7-9
clone_size: NA
cdr3_aa: ASSLRAGAGSGANVLT

j_call: TRBJ2-1
cdr3_length: 14
v_call: TRBV5-1
clone_size: NA
cdr3_aa: ASSLSGGNSYNEQF

j_call: TRBJ2-3
cdr3_length: 13
v_call: TRBV6-5
clone_size: NA
cdr3_aa: ASSSTAGAGYTQY

j_call: TRBJ2-5
cdr3_length: 12
v_call: TRBV25-1
clone_size: NA
cdr3_aa: ASEHRGRGETQY

j_call: TRBJ1-5
cdr3_length: 11
v_call: TRBV6-5
clone_size: NA
cdr3_aa: ASSRGQRQPQH

j_call: TRBJ1-1
cdr3_length: 11
v_call: TRBV18
clone_size: NA
cdr3_aa: ASSPSGDTEAF

j_call: TRBJ2-5
cdr3_length: 13
v_call: TRBV5-1
clone_size: NA
cdr3_aa: ASSLAGGAGETQY

j_call: TRBJ1-2
cdr3_length: 12
v_call: TRBV4-1
clone_size: NA
cdr3_aa: ASSQVGINYGYT

j_call: TRBJ2-1
cdr3_length: 13
v_call: TRBV5-6
clone_size: NA
cdr3_aa: ASSLAGGSRNEQF

j_call: TRBJ2-5
cdr3_length: 12
v_call: TRBV5-6
clone_size: NA
cdr3_aa: ASSLEAGQETQY

j_call: TRBJ2-3
cdr3_length: 14
v_call: TRBV7-9
clone_size: NA
cdr3_aa: ASSPRTGEGTDTQY

j_call: TRBJ1-4
cdr3_length: 11
v_call: TRBV5-1
clone_size: NA
cdr3_aa: ASSLSGDEKLF

j_call: TRBJ2-1
cdr3_length: 14
v_call: TRBV4-2
clone_size: NA
cdr3_aa: ASSQDTGGSWNEQF

j_call: TRBJ2-3
cdr3_length: 15
v_call: TRBV12-5
clone_size: NA
cdr3_aa: ASGSTQGQVDTDTQY